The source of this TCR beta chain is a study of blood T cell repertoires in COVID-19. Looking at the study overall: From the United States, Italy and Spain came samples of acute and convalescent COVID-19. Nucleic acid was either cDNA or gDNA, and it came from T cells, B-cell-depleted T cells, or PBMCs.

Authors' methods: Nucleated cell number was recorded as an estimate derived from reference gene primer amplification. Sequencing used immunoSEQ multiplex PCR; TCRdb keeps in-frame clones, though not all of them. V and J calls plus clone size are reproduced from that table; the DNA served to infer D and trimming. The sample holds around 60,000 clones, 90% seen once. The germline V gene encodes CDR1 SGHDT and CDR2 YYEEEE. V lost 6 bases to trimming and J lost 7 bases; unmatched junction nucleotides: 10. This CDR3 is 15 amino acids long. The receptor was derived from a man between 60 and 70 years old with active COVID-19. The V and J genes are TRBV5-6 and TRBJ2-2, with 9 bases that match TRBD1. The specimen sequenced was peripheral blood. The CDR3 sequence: CASTYRGLPNGELFF. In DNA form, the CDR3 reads TGTGCCAGCACTTACAGGGGGCTTCCGAACGGGGAGCTGTTTTTT.